The 8 T cell receptor beta chains given below trace back to one sample, sequenced in a study of blood T cell repertoires in COVID-19. TCRdb's copy holds only in-frame clones and misses some; the assay was immunoSEQ multiplex PCR. Among approximately 270,000 clones listed, roughly 80% were seen once. The sample taken for sequencing was peripheral blood. These receptors came from a man older than 75 with acute or convalescent COVID-19.

The chain links TRBV28 to TRBJ1-2; maybe TRBD1 (5 bases). Germline-derived CDR1 and CDR2 are MDHEN and SYDVKM. V was shortened by 2 bases and J by 4 bases, with 11 bases between the two germline ends. The CDR3 extends over 14 amino acids. The CDR3 nucleotides read TGTGCCAGCAGTTTAGTCCAGGGAAGCTATGGCTACACCTTC. Its protein product is CASSLVQGSYGYTF.

This clone was counted a single time. The genes are TRBV5-1 and TRBJ2-2; TRBD1 matches at 9 bases. J gave up 4 bases and V 2 bases, and 6 bases lay outside the gene matches. There are 16 residues in the CDR3. Germline loops: CDR1 SGHRS, CDR2 YFSETQ. CDR3 nucleotides: TGCGCCAGCAGCTTTAACGGACAGGGGACCACCGGGGAGCTGTTTTTT. Its protein is CASSFNGQGTTGELFF.

The chain couples TRBV28 to TRBJ2-7, with D maybe TRBD1 (7 bases). CDR3 length: 16 amino acids. Trimming removed 4 bases from V and 5 bases from J, with 21 bases in between. Germline V lookup: CDR1 MDHEN, CDR2 SYDVKM. DNA for the CDR3: TGTGCCAGCAGTTCCCCCGGCGGGGACAGCCCGGACGAGCAGTACTTC. It translates to CASSSPGGDSPDEQYF.

V usage is TRBV29-1 and J usage is TRBJ2-6; no firm D call. The CDR3 is made up of 15 amino acids. Per the germline V gene, CDR1 is SQVTM and CDR2 is ANQGSEA. The V end was cut by 8 bases, the J end by 0 bases, with 14 bases between. The CDR3 region has the DNA TGCAGCTTTCTTTCTCCGGTCTCTGGGGCCAACGTCCTGACTTTC. Protein product: CSFLSPVSGANVLTF.

V and J are TRBV7-2 and TRBJ1-4, with D possibly matching TRBD1 (6 bases). The V gene lost 3 bases and the J gene lost 10 bases, with 27 bases spanning the gap. The length of the CDR3 is 18 residues. The germline CDR1 and CDR2 sequences are SGHTA and FQGNSA. The CDR3 loop is CASSLPGHGKRTPRKLFF. Here the CDR3 DNA reads TGTGCCAGCAGCTTGCCGGGACACGGGAAGAGAACCCCAAGAAAACTGTTTTTT.

This clone occurred once. The chain uses TRBV7-3 and TRBJ1-4; TRBD1 agrees at 8 bases. Germline V lookup: CDR1 SGHTA, CDR2 FQGTGA. Losses at the gene ends were 2 bases for V and 6 bases for J; bases not matched to a gene: 11. The CDR3 runs to 17 residues. The CDR3 DNA reads TGTGCCAGCAGCTTACGACAGGGGCCCAAGATAGATGAAAAACTGTTTTTT. Translated: CASSLRQGPKIDEKLFF.

As concerns this clone: Compared with germline, one end of the junction differs, possibly owing to a read error. The chain employs TRBV11-3 and TRBJ2-7; D perhaps matches TRBD1 (5 bases). This CDR3 comprises 14 residues. Germline-derived CDR1 and CDR2 are SGHNT and YENEEA. CDR3 amino acids: CASSLSGISHEQYF. Written as DNA, the CDR3 is TGTGCCAGCAGCTTGTCAGGGATCTCCCACGAGCAGTACTTC.

This chain joins TRBV5-4 and TRBJ2-6; D is uncertain. This CDR3 spans 15 amino acids. V was shortened by 4 bases and J by 1 base, with 9 bases between the two germline ends. The V gene's germline CDR1 is SGHNT and CDR2 YYREEE (reference sequence). In nucleotides, the CDR3 is TGTGCCAGCAGCCCCCGAGGTTCTGGGGCCAACGTCCTGACTTTC. It encodes CASSPRGSGANVLTF.